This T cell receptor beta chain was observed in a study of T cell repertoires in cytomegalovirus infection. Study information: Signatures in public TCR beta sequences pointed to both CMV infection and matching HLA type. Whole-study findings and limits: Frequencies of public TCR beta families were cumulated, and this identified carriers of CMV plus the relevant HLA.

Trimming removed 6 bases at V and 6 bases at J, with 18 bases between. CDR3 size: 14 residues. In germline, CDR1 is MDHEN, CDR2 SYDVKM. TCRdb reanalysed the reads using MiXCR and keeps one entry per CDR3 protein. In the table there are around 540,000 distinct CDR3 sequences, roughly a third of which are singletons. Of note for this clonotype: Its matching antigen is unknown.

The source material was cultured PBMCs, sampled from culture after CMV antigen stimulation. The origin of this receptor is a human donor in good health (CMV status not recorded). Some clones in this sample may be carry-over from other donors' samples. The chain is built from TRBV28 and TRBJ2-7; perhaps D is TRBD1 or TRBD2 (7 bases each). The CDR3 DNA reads TGTGCCAGCAGCCTCAGGGGGGGTGGAGGCGAGCAGTACGTC. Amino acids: CASSLRGGGGEQYV.